These 2 T cell receptor beta chains share one sample of origin, sequenced in a study of T cell responses to AZD1222 COVID-19 vaccine. Sequencing was performed with immunoSEQ multiplex PCR; in TCRdb, only in-frame clones are kept and a portion is missing. The sample records approximately 150,000 clones, 91% being singletons. The source was peripheral blood, collected 28 days after the second AZD1222 dose. The receptor set was obtained from an adult who received the AZD1222 COVID-19 vaccine.

The genes are TRBV9 and TRBJ2-7, with a weak D call TRBD1 (5 bases). Trimming cost V 3 bases and J 2 bases, with 12 bases left between them. Per the germline V gene, CDR1 is SGDLS and CDR2 is YYNGEE. The CDR3 is made up of 14 amino acids. CDR3 nucleotide sequence: TGTGCCAGCAGCGAACAGGTGGTACCCTACGAGCAGTACTTC. This gives the protein CASSEQVVPYEQYF.

J is TRBJ2-1 and V is TRBV7-9, with 11 bases matching TRBD2. Germline CDR1 SEHNR, CDR2 FQNEAQ (reference sequence). The CDR3 length is 17 residues. The V gene end was trimmed by 8 bases and the J gene end by 3 bases; junction bases not matched to a gene: 12. CDR3 DNA: TGTGCCAGCCTAACAACCGGGACTAGCGGAATCTACAATGAGCAGTTCTTC. Protein product: CASLTTGTSGIYNEQFF.